This T cell receptor beta chain was captured by sequencing in a study of T-cell reconstitution after alpha-beta-depleted transplantation in children. Study results and caveats: A year post-transplant, T-cell counts and diversity derived mostly from newly produced T cells. The origin of alpha-beta T cells about two months after transplant was reportedly several hundred expanded graft clones.

Between the trimmed V and J ends, which lost 4 bases and 4 bases, there was a span of 13 bases. This CDR3 comprises 14 residues. This clonotype was found many times. Its specificity is unknown. Unique molecular identifiers featured in how the TCRbeta library was prepared. MiXCR, applied by TCRdb to the PCR reads, yields one record per CDR3 protein. The sample holds 780,000 or so distinct CDR3 sequences; roughly 15% are singletons and the top ten take around 5.3%. This sequence was found in a male patient younger than 18 who had a stem cell transplant for acute lymphoblastic leukemia, so the T cells may come from the graft donor. Sequencing used PBMCs, mostly from graft donor cells, obtained 360 days after TCRalphabeta/CD19-depleted stem cell transplant. This rearrangement joins TRBV12-3 or TRBV12-4 to TRBJ2-5; D is perhaps TRBD1 (6 bases). CDR3 sequence reads: CASSSLQGGETQYF. In DNA form, the CDR3 reads TGTGCCAGCAGTTCCCTACAGGGCGGAGAGACCCAGTACTTC.